Included here is one T cell receptor beta chain sequence, with context. The data are from a study of T cell changes during pregnancy in multiple sclerosis. There are 13 residues in the CDR3. Germline CDR1 SGHTA, CDR2 FQGNSA. The germline V and J ends were trimmed by 4 bases and 6 bases, with 12 bases remaining between them. Repertoires were generated with immunoSEQ multiplex PCR, while TCRdb's copy carries only in-frame clones and drops some. The data hold 35,000 or so clones, with roughly 90% observed a single time. This chain connects TRBV7-2 to TRBJ1-2, with no clear D. The clonotype was recovered from a female donor in good health, enrolled as a control in a pregnancy study. Here the sequenced sample was CD4+ T cells from peripheral blood mononuclear cells, taken after pregnancy. The CDR3 is CASSSSWLDGYTF. The CDR3 nucleotides are TGTGCCAGCAGCTCTAGTTGGTTGGATGGCTACACCTTC.